One sample yielded the 14 T cell receptor beta chains listed below, sequenced in a study of shared clonotypes between healthy human individuals. The method was immunoSEQ multiplex PCR; TCRdb's version includes in-frame clones alone and lacks a portion of them. This sample has millions of clones, with 85% to 95% found just once. Sequencing was performed on naive CD4+ T cells sorted from blood. As to subset: CD45RA+ positively selected. Receptors originate from a man aged 18 to 30 in good health.

V is TRBV11-2 and J is TRBJ2-1, with TRBD2 matching over 10 bases. There are 13 residues in the CDR3. The V gene end was trimmed by 5 bases and the J gene end by 10 bases; junction bases not matched to a gene: 5. Germline V CDR1 and CDR2: SGHAT, FQNNGV. The CDR3 protein is CASSPPGLAEQFF. CDR3 bases: TGTGCCAGCAGCCCACCGGGACTAGCGGAGCAGTTCTTC.

The chain uses TRBV5-1 and TRBJ1-2, with D hard to call. Germline V lookup: CDR1 SGHRS, CDR2 YFSETQ. V was shortened by 0 bases and J by 3 bases, with 9 bases between the two germline ends. The CDR3 spans 14 residues. CDR3 sequence reads: CASSLGPVDYGYTF. The CDR3 nucleotides read TGCGCCAGCAGCTTGGGGCCGGTTGACTATGGCTACACCTTC.

The CDR3 DNA sequence: TGTGCCAGCAGTTTGGGGACTAGCGTGAACACCGGGGAGCTGTTTTTT. Translating gives CASSLGTSVNTGELFF. V is TRBV27 and J is TRBJ2-2, with 10 bases matching TRBD2. The CDR3 runs to 16 residues. CDR1 is MNHEY and CDR2 is SMNVEV in the germline V gene (reference sequence). The J segment lost 1 base and the V segment lost 3 bases, leaving 2 bases of the junction unmatched.

This clone was picked up one time. This chain uses TRBV4-1 with TRBJ2-7; TRBD2 is a possible D gene (6 bases). Germline V gene lookup returns CDR1 MGHRA and CDR2 YSYEKL. This CDR3 is built from 14 residues. The V end was cut by 2 bases, the J end by 6 bases, with 14 bases between. CDR3 protein: CASSQPRDSPEQYF. DNA for the CDR3: TGCGCCAGCAGCCAACCCCGGGACTCCCCCGAGCAGTACTTC.

The rearrangement joins TRBV19 to TRBJ1-5; 7 positions agree with TRBD1. This CDR3 has 15 amino acids. J lost 6 bases, V lost 5 bases, and 10 bases had no gene match. Per germline, CDR1 LNHDA and CDR2 SQIVND (reference sequence). CDR3 loop: CASSFQQGSGQPQHF. In nucleotides, the CDR3 is TGTGCCAGTAGTTTCCAACAGGGGTCGGGTCAGCCCCAGCATTTT.

This sequence joins TRBV6-5 and TRBJ2-2; D is uncertain. Trimming took 5 bases from V and 0 from J, leaving 4 bases between them. The CDR3 has 13 amino acids. The germline gives CDR1 MNHEY, CDR2 SVGAGI. The CDR3 coding sequence is TGTGCCAGCAGTGCGACGAACACCGGGGAGCTGTTTTTT. Amino acid sequence: CASSATNTGELFF.

The genes are TRBV7-9 and TRBJ2-3; D is possibly TRBD2 (6 bases). This CDR3 region has 13 residues. V lost 3 bases to trimming and J lost 6 bases, with 10 bases between them. Germline V gives CDR1 SEHNR, CDR2 FQNEAQ (reference sequence). The CDR3 loop reads CASSLGLGDTQYF. The CDR3 DNA follows: TGTGCCAGCAGCTTGGGACTGGGGGATACGCAGTATTTT.

The gene calls are TRBV19 and TRBJ1-1, with 8 bases matching TRBD1. Germline CDR1 and CDR2: LNHDA and SQIVND (reference sequence). V lost 2 bases, J lost 11 bases, and 10 bases stayed unmatched. This CDR3 is built from 14 residues. This chain's CDR3 is CASSIPTGVKRAFF. As DNA, the CDR3 is TGTGCCAGTAGTATACCGACAGGGGTAAAGAGGGCTTTCTTT.

This clone was found once. The J gene is TRBJ2-7, the V gene TRBV11-3, with 8 bases that match TRBD1. Trimming removed 4 bases from V and 6 bases from J; junction bases left unmatched: 5. Germline CDR1 reads SGHNT; CDR2 reads YENEEA. The CDR3 extends over 13 amino acids. The DNA for the CDR3 is TGTGCCAGCAGCTCGACAGGGGTGGGCGAGCAGTACTTC. This sequence encodes CASSSTGVGEQYF.

V usage is TRBV6-1 and J usage is TRBJ2-1; TRBD2 agrees at 12 bases. The CDR3 spans 14 residues. Germline assignment: CDR1 MNHNS and CDR2 SASEGT. Unmatched junction bases numbered 9, after V lost 10 bases and J lost 8 bases. CDR3: CAIALAGGRYEQFF. The DNA for the CDR3 is TGTGCCATCGCCCTAGCGGGAGGGCGTTATGAGCAGTTCTTC.

This rearrangement joins TRBV11-2 to TRBJ2-3; no definite D call. CDR1 is SGHAT and CDR2 is FQNNGV in the germline V gene. The CDR3 sequence is 16 residues long. The V end lost 7 bases, the J end lost 3 bases, and 20 bases lay between the germline ends. CDR3 region: CASTPLTFPYTDTQYF. The DNA of the CDR3 is TGTGCCAGCACCCCGTTGACTTTCCCCTATACAGATACGCAGTATTTT.

The V gene is TRBV5-1, the J gene TRBJ2-3; the match to TRBD2 covers 15 bases. Trimming took 4 bases from V and 0 from J; bases not matched to a gene: 6. The CDR3 consists of 18 residues. Germline CDR1 reads SGHRS; CDR2 reads YFSETQ. CDR3 region: CASSTGTSGGTSTDTQYF. The CDR3 nucleotides read TGCGCCAGCAGCACAGGGACTAGCGGGGGGACTAGCACAGATACGCAGTATTTT.

V usage is TRBV6-5 and J usage is TRBJ2-2; 12 nucleotides align to TRBD1. CDR1 is MNHEY, CDR2 SVGAGI, per germline. The trim removed 2 bases at V and 5 bases at J, leaving 3 bases unmatched. CDR3 length equals 16 residues. The CDR3 sequence: CASSYGDRGRTGELFF. The CDR3 coding sequence is TGTGCCAGCAGTTACGGGGACAGGGGGCGGACCGGGGAGCTGTTTTTT.

The rearrangement joins TRBV5-1 to TRBJ1-1; D perhaps matches TRBD1 (5 bases). The CDR3 covers 14 residues. Germline V gives CDR1 SGHRS, CDR2 YFSETQ. The V and J ends lost 2 bases and 4 bases respectively, with 12 bases between them. The CDR3 sequence: CASSFGGSATEAFF. The CDR3 DNA is TGCGCCAGCAGCTTCGGGGGGAGCGCCACTGAAGCTTTCTTT.